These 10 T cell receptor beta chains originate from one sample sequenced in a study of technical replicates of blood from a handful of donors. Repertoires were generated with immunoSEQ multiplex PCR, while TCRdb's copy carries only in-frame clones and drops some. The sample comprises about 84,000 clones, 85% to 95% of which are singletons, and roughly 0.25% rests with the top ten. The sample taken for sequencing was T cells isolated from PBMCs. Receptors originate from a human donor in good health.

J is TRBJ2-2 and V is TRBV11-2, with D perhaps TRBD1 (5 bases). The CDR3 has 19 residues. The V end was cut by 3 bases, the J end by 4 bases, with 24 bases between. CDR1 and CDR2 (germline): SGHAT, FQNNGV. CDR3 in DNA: TGTGCCAGCAGCTTCGATATTTTCCTGACAGACCTTCTCACCGGGGAGCTGTTTTTT. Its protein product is CASSFDIFLTDLLTGELFF.

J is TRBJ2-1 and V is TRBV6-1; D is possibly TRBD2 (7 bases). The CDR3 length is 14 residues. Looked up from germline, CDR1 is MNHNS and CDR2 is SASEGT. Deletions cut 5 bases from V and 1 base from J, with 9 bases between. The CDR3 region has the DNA TGTGCCAGCAGTAAGGGGGGGTCCTACAATGAGCAGTTCTTC. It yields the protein CASSKGGSYNEQFF.

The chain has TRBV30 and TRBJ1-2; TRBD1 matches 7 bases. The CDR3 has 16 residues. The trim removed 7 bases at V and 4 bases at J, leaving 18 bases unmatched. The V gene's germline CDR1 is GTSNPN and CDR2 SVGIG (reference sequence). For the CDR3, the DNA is TGTGCCTCTTCGGCCCTCGCCCGGGACAGAAGCTATGGCTACACCTTC. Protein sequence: CASSALARDRSYGYTF.

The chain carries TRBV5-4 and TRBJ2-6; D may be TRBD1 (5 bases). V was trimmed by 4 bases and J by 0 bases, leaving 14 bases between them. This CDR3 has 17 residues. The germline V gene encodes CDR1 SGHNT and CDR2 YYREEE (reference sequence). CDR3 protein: CASSTYTGFSGANVLTF. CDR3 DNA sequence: TGTGCCAGCAGCACCTACACAGGTTTCTCTGGGGCCAACGTCCTGACTTTC.

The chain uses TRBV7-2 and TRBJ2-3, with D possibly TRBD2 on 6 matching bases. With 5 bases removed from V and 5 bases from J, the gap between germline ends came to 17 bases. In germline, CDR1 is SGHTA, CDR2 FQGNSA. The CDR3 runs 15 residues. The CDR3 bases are TGTGCCAGCAGCCGATTCTCGGGGGTTCTAGATACGCAGTATTTT. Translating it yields CASSRFSGVLDTQYF.

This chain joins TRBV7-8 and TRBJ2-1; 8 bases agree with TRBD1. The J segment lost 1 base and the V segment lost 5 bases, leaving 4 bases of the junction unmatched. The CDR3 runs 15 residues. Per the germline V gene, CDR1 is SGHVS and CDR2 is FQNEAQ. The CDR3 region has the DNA TGTGCCAGCAGCCCTGACAGGGGATCCTACAATGAGCAGTTCTTC. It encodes CASSPDRGSYNEQFF.

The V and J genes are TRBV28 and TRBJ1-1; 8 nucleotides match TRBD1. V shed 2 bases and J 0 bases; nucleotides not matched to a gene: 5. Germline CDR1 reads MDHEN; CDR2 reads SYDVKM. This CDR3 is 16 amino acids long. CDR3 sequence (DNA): TGTGCCAGCAGTTTAGGACAGGGCCACATGAACACTGAAGCTTTCTTT. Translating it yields CASSLGQGHMNTEAFF. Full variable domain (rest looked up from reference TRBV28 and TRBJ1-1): DVKVTQSSRYLVKRTGEKVFLECVQDMDHENMFWYRQDPGLGLRLIYFSYDVKMKEKGDIPEGYSVSREKKERFSLILESASTNQTSMYLCASSLGQGHMNTEAFFGQGTRLTVV.

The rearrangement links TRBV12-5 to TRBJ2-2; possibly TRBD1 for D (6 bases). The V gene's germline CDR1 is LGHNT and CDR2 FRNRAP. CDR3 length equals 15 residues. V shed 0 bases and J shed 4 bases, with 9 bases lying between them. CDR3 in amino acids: CASGLVLGATGELFF. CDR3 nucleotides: TGTGCTAGTGGTTTGGTACTGGGGGCCACCGGGGAGCTGTTTTTT.

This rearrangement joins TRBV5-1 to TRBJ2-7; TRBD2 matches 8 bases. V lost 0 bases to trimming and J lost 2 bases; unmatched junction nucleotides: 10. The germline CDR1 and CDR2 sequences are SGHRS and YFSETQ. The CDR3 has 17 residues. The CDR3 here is CASSLDFSAGGTYEQYF. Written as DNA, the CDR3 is TGCGCCAGCAGCTTGGATTTTTCGGCGGGAGGAACCTACGAGCAGTACTTC.

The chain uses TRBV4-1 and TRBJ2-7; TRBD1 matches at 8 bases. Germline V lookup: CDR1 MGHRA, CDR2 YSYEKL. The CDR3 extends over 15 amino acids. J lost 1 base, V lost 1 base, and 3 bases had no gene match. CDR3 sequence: CASSQVTGGSYEQYF. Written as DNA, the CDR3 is TGCGCCAGCAGCCAAGTTACAGGGGGATCCTACGAGCAGTACTTC.